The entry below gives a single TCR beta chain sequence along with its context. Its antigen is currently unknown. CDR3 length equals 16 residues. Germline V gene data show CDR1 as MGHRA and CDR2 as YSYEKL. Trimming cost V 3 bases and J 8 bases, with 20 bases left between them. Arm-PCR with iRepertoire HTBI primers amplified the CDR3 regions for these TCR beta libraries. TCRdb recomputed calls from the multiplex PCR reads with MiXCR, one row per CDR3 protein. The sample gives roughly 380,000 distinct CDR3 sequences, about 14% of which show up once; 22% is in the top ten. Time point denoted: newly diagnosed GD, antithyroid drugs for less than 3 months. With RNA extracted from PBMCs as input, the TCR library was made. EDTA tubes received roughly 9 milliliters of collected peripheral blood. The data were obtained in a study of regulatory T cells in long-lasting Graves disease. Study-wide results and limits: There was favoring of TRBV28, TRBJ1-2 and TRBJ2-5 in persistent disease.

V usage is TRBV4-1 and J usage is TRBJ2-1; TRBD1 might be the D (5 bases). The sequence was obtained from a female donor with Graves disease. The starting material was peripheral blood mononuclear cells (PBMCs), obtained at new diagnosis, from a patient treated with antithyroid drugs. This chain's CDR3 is CASSHRGASRGDEQFF. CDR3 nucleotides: TGCGCCAGCAGCCACCGTGGGGCCAGTCGCGGCGATGAGCAGTTCTTC.